A selection of T cell receptor beta chains follows, all from one sample in a study of blood T cell repertoires in COVID-19. Data came from immunoSEQ multiplex PCR; TCRdb stores just in-frame clones and leaves some out. This table has some 60,000 clones, around 86% appearing once. Sequences were obtained from peripheral blood. These receptors were collected from a man between 65 and 85 years old with acute or convalescent COVID-19. Each CDR3 is given with its conserved first and last residue.

v_gene,CDR3aa
TRBV12-3/TRBV12-4,CASSLVRGSQYF
TRBV6-5,CASNLRSSYEQYF
TRBV13,CASRKAGQGNTGELFF
TRBV28,CASSHRDSLRVLQYF
TRBV7-9,CASRPDRGNTIYF
TRBV15,CATSRKFQGAQFF
TRBV5-5,CASSSTGGNTEAFF
TRBV10-3,CAISPIHSNQPQHF
TRBV2,CASNRGWELFF
TRBV24-1,CATSDPRQETQYF
TRBV9,CASSFQDRGHGYTF
TRBV18,CASSQGAKGYTF
TRBV27,CASSLPPLTSGFYNEQFF
TRBV24-1,CATKRGPATEAFF
TRBV19,CASSIEGREGEAFF